The clone carrying this T cell receptor (beta chain) showed up just a few times. Its antigen is undetermined. Trimming left V 4 bases short and J 6 bases short, with 18 bases between. Germline loops: CDR1 LGHNA, CDR2 YNFKEQ. The CDR3 loop spans 15 amino acids. Reverse transcription of all isolated RNA meant that expressed TCRB transcripts were sequenced. TCRdb's table, derived via immunoSEQ multiplex PCR, lists solely in-frame clones and lacks some. The repertoire consists of about 360,000 clones, with roughly an eighth occurring once and the leading ten covering around 0.015%. The sample belongs to a study of beta chain features in type 1 diabetes. Findings and limits, study-wide: In patients and controls equally, PCR might favor templates that are shorter. Shorter TCRB CDR3s, moderately but significantly so, were found in Type 1 diabetes patients in all four CD4+ subsets.

There was one heparinised blood draw per donor, averaging approximately 120 mL. This sequence joins TRBV4-2 and TRBJ1-2; D remains unclear. The sequenced sample was naive CD4+ T cells from blood. The receptor was isolated from a man younger than 30 in good health. CDR3 region: CASSPFLSGRDGYTF. CDR3 nucleotides: TGTGCCAGCAGCCCCTTTTTAAGTGGCCGGGATGGCTACACCTTC.